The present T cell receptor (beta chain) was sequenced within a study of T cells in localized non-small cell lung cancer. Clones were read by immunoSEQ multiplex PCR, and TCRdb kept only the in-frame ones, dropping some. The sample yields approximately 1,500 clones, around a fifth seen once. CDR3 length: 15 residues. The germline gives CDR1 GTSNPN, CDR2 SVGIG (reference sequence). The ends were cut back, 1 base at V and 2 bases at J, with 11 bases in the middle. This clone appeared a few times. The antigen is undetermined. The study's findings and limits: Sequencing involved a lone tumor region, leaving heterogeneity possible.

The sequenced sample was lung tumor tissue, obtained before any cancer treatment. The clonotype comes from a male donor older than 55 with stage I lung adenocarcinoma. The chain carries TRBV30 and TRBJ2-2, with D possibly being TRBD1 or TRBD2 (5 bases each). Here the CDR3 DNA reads TGTGCCTGGAGTGGGGCAGGGAGTAACACCGGGGAGCTGTTTTTT. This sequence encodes CAWSGAGSNTGELFF. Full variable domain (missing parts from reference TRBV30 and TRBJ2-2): SQTIHQWPATLVQPVGSPLSLECTVEGTSNPNLYWYRQAAGRGLQLLFYSVGIGQISSEVPQNLSASRPQDRQFILSSKKLLLSDSGFYLCAWSGAGSNTGELFFGEGSRLTVL.